The entry below describes one T cell receptor (beta chain). The record originates from a study of blood T cell repertoires in COVID-19. Study overall: Some COVID-19 samples were acute and others convalescent; all came from the United States, Italy and Spain.

Profiled with immunoSEQ multiplex PCR; TCRdb holds only in-frame clones, not every one. The table lists around 200,000 clones, roughly three quarters of them singletons. Germline V gene lookup returns CDR1 LGHDT and CDR2 YNNKEL (reference sequence). This CDR3 spans 14 amino acids. The germline V and J ends were trimmed by 4 bases and 3 bases, with 13 bases remaining between them. This sequence joins TRBV3-1 (or the pseudogene TRBV3-2) and TRBJ2-7; the D gene is possibly TRBD2 (6 bases). Sequencing input: peripheral blood. This receptor was taken from a middle-aged woman with COVID-19, enrolled during active disease. CDR3 protein: CASSPAGLLYEQYF. The CDR3 DNA follows: TGTGCCAGCAGCCCCGCGGGACTCCTCTACGAGCAGTACTTC.